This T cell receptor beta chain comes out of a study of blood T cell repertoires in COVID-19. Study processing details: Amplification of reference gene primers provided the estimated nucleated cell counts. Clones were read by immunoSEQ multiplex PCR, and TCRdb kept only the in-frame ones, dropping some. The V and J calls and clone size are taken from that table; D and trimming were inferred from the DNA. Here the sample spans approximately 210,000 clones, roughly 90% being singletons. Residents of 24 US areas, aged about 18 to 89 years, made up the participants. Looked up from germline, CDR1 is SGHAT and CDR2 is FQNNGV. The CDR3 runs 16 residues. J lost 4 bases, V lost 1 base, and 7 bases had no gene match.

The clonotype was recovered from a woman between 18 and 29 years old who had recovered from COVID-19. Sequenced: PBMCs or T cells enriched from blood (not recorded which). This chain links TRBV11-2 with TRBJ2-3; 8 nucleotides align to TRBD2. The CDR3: CASSLVGGGKADTQYF. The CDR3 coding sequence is TGTGCCAGCAGCTTAGTCGGCGGGGGGAAGGCAGATACGCAGTATTTT.